These T cell receptor beta chains were read from a single sample in a study of cytomegalovirus exposure and HLA in healthy donors. Profiling relied on immunoSEQ multiplex PCR, and the TCRdb table lists in-frame clones only, not all of them. The table lists roughly 110,000 clones, with 6.8% in the top ten. Sequencing input: PBMCs. These receptors were collected from a man in his forties or fifties in good health and CMV-seropositive. The conserved cysteine and the conserved F or W are not part of the CDR3 here. D genes are given only for firm matches.

V,D,J,CDR3
TRBV28,-,TRBJ2-1,ASSFLRAPYNEQF
TRBV28,-,TRBJ1-5,ASRKGSVGGANQPQH
TRBV5-1,-,TRBJ2-3,ASSSKGASTDTQY
TRBV18,-,TRBJ1-4,ASSPTREKLF
TRBV4-1,TRBD2,TRBJ2-7,ASSQLAGGSYEQY
TRBV7-3,TRBD2,TRBJ2-1,ASSLIASSGKNPNEQF
TRBV15,TRBD1,TRBJ2-1,ATSRWVGTGRNEQF
TRBV29-1,-,-,SVGYSLGSYEQY
TRBV19,-,TRBJ1-5,ASSPWGEGSNQPQH
TRBV6-5,TRBD2,TRBJ2-1,ASTPTSGTRGEQF
TRBV16,-,TRBJ1-4,ASSQQGNEKLF
TRBV19,TRBD1,TRBJ2-7,ASRPGLTTGITYEQY
TRBV29-1,TRBD1,TRBJ2-7,SVETGIEQY
TRBV5-6,TRBD2,TRBJ2-1,ASSFRGTSVSEQF
TRBV28,TRBD2,TRBJ2-1,ASKLAGGADNEQF
TRBV19,TRBD2,TRBJ2-1,ASSRAGVYNEQF
TRBV4-1,-,TRBJ2-1,ASRRTGDVSYNEQF
TRBV14,TRBD1,TRBJ2-3,ASSPTGTGADTQY
TRBV6-1,-,TRBJ2-5,ASGTGGETQY
TRBV7-2,-,TRBJ2-4,ASSSRGALAKNIQY
TRBV9,-,TRBJ1-3,ASSPQATFSGNTIY
TRBV4-1,-,TRBJ1-3,ASSQVPGTSIVFSSGNTIY
TRBV27,TRBD1,TRBJ1-2,ASSLRGLDRTNYGYT
TRBV19,TRBD1,TRBJ1-1,ASSTISTGPHTEAF
TRBV30,TRBD1,TRBJ1-2,AWSLGTGDYGYT
TRBV29-1,-,TRBJ2-1,SVGLFGRMDEQF
TRBV6-1,-,TRBJ1-2,ASSEALGGAGYT
TRBV7-8,TRBD2,TRBJ2-3,ASSSSVAGALSTDTQY
TRBV7-8,TRBD2,TRBJ2-7,ASRRGSSYEQY
TRBV7-8,-,TRBJ1-5,ASSSQDSNQPQH
TRBV6-1,-,TRBJ1-5,ATKGPSNQPQH
TRBV7-8,-,TRBJ1-5,ASSDRTAGSNQPQH
TRBV6-5,-,TRBJ2-2,ASSYTRQAGELF
TRBV7-7,-,TRBJ2-7,ASSPSSGKGYEQY
TRBV19,-,TRBJ1-2,ASSISRGGGYT
TRBV7-9,-,TRBJ2-7,ASSLASVTLPGHLYEQY
TRBV7-8,TRBD2,TRBJ2-7,ASSGKRASGLYEQY
TRBV28,TRBD1,TRBJ1-2,ASSPGTGFYGYT
TRBV5-1,-,TRBJ1-3,ASSLGGKTGNTIY
TRBV28,TRBD1,TRBJ2-7,ASTPSTGGYEQY
TRBV5-6,TRBD1,TRBJ1-4,ASSGDRRGEKLF
TRBV15,TRBD1,TRBJ1-3,ATSRDLGTGSGNTIY
TRBV10-3,TRBD1,TRBJ2-7,AISGLGQGAGEQY
TRBV5-6,TRBD2,TRBJ2-1,ASSASGRAQNEQF
TRBV9,TRBD2,TRBJ2-1,ASSVAPNREGPSEQF
TRBV29-1,-,TRBJ2-7,SDRDNAY